The rows below give T cell receptor beta chains drawn from one sample of a study of shared clonotypes between healthy human individuals. Sequenced by immunoSEQ multiplex PCR; TCRdb stores in-frame clones only, minus some. The repertoire holds fewer than 3 million clones, around 93% seen once, with around 0.35% in the top ten. The sequenced material came from naive CD4+ T cells from PBMCs. These receptors were taken from a young man in good health. Some clones in this sample may be carry-over from other donors' samples. The conserved cysteine and the conserved F or W are not part of the CDR3 here.

V,J,CDR3
TRBV9,TRBJ2-5,ASSATSGRQETQY
TRBV5-1,TRBJ1-1,ASSKQGARMNTEAF
TRBV28,TRBJ2-5,ASSLPLGGQETQY
TRBV18,TRBJ2-1,ASSRTSNEQF
TRBV19,TRBJ2-7,ASSIGLAFSYEQY
TRBV6-1,TRBJ2-4,ASSVSGVAKNIQY
TRBV7-9,TRBJ1-4,ASSPSWASGEKLF
TRBV7-2,TRBJ1-1,ASSQGGGRRTEAF
TRBV19,TRBJ2-7,ATRLGGLADSYEQY
TRBV6-6,TRBJ1-2,ASSDAYGYT
TRBV7-9,TRBJ2-1,ACLGNGRDTFNEQF
TRBV5-6,TRBJ2-7,ASSFRATQGSEQY
TRBV7-9,TRBJ2-7,ASSSTRGFYEQY
TRBV27,TRBJ2-7,ASTGSSSYEQY
TRBV18,TRBJ2-4,ASSPGTGFPPKNIQY
TRBV2,TRBJ2-4,ASSGTGGISKNIQY
TRBV28,TRBJ1-2,ASSSNVRGYGYT
TRBV28,TRBJ1-4,AGGGGPNEKLF
TRBV6-1,TRBJ2-7,ASSVGQGPEQY
TRBV19,TRBJ2-5,ASSIYWARVETQY
TRBV5-1,TRBJ1-2,ASSSDRLYGYT
TRBV28,TRBJ2-2,ASRTTGTLNTGELF
TRBV18,TRBJ2-2,ASSPVGFSTGELF
TRBV18,TRBJ2-6,ASSQDGGTSGANVLT
TRBV7-8,TRBJ2-5,ASSEQTGRQETQY